The clone carrying this TCR beta chain was counted once. This sample was taken from a study of blood T cell repertoires in COVID-19. Turning to the study itself: PBMCs, B-cell-depleted T cells, or T cells were the source of the cDNA or gDNA that made up the material.

Trimming took 6 bases from V and 0 from J, leaving 18 bases between them. The CDR3 totals 16 residues. Per the germline V gene, CDR1 is MNHEY and CDR2 is SMNVEV (reference sequence). Assay: immunoSEQ multiplex PCR; the TCRdb copy retains only in-frame clones and omits some. The profile covers hundreds of thousands of clones, with 87% appearing a single time and roughly 1% taken by the ten largest. The chain employs TRBV27 and TRBJ2-7; perhaps TRBD2 as D (5 bases). Sequences were obtained from PBMCs or T cells enriched from blood (not recorded which). This sequence was found in a woman under 40 who had recovered from COVID-19. The CDR3 sequence is CASSPPQEGFSYEQYF. CDR3 DNA: TGTGCCAGCAGCCCCCCCCAAGAGGGATTCTCCTACGAGCAGTACTTC.